This TCR beta chain was sequenced in a study of cytomegalovirus exposure and HLA in healthy donors (dated by TCRdb to between 2016 and 2019). For the wider study: An earlier analysis of fewer than 750 of the donors reported 250 to 350 Gb of sequence data and approximately 120 million unique TCR beta sequences obtained from some 170 million T cells. An early release that covered some 630 HLA-typed donors contained about 300 gigabases of sequencing data and tens of millions of unique TCR sequences. The number of donors typed differed by locus, with about 629-630 for A, B, C, DRB1 and DQB1, 522 for DQA1, 600 to 610 for DPA1, and approximately 470 for DPB1. To study patterns of TCR occurrence, a later analysis re-analyzed previously published TCR beta repertoires from 700 or so donors and added high-resolution HLA genotyping. Using immunosequencing, the study profiled T cell repertoires from 666 subjects and related those repertoires to cytomegalovirus serostatus. A few DR-DQ haplotypes were treated as single units for association and clustering because of strong linkage in the cohort. The genetic ancestry cluster associated with self-reported Caucasian donors included about 84% of the roughly 400 genotyped donors. HLA typing covered class I and class II loci at four-digit resolution. The aim of the study was to test whether cataloging public T cell receptors could identify signatures of past pathogen exposure. In an earlier analysis of roughly 600 of the donors, high-throughput TCR beta sequencing was used to judge whether each TCR beta V gene segment behaved as functional or pseudogenic. In the later analysis, no new phenotypic data were used to find candidate immune exposures; instead, reliance was placed on TCR beta sequences and their occurrence across donors. Donor age, sex, ethnicity and CMV serostatus were compiled together with the repertoire data. To predict cytomegalovirus infection status, the study brought together high-throughput TCR immunosequencing, statistical association of individual TCRs with disease status, and machine learning. Along with the roughly 700-subject first cohort, a separate validation cohort of 120 different subjects was used. A later genetic analysis took genome-wide SNP genotypes for about 55% of the 666 donors and used that subset as a discovery cohort. Among around 400 genotyped donors of the cohort, an average of 235,054 unique TCR beta nucleotide sequences were sequenced per donor, around 18% of them non-productive. Every discovery cohort repertoire had been produced on one sequencing platform. The research as a whole found: Compared with the 666-donor mean, donors in an Asian-associated ancestry cluster had fewer N-insertions in productive TCRs, according to a later genetic analysis. The presence/absence analyses assumed that sequencing depth was roughly uniform across donors, and that assumption may not be true. When HLA alleles, especially DR and DQ, strongly co-occurred, TCR associations were difficult to assign to individual alleles. This cohort had only TCR beta chains sequenced, and the lack of alpha or paired-chain data limited which features could be detected. Because the 87-base-pair reads could not distinguish some IMGT-functional V segments, including TRBV6-2 and TRBV6-3, those segments were excluded. Most TCR sequences were seen in very few donors, while some public TCRs were found in many individuals. Because counts were too low, more than 15 rarely observed V segments, including chromosome 9 orphons, were left out of the earlier analysis of 587 of the donors. The sequencing pipeline was judged likely to have produced a cluster of highly shared sequence variants as a technical artifact. The study gave a list of 150 to 200 TCR beta chains associated with cytomegalovirus. The classifier was reported to diagnose cytomegalovirus status with high specificity and sensitivity in both the original cohort and the validation cohort. A further reported finding was that TCR beta sequences accurately predicted the HLA-A and HLA-B alleles for most subjects in the first cohort. According to a later analysis, parvovirus B19, influenza, CMV and Epstein-Barr virus appeared linked to several top co-occurrence clusters. The authors suggested that the approach could potentially be generalized to other disease states and immunological phenotypes. A few of the identified cytomegalovirus-associated TCR beta chains were confirmed in vitro to be specific for cytomegalovirus antigens. A later analysis found that HLA-associated TCR beta chains were more clonally expanded and had lower generation probabilities than equally common non-associated chains. CMV serostatus was the only immune exposure information available for the cohort. Because some donors lacked HLA typing at each locus, the association tests relied only on the typed subset. An earlier analysis of around 600 of the donors showed that most TCR beta V segments appeared in productive rearrangements either about 87% or about 30% of the time, which broadly matched IMGT annotations. Linkage disequilibrium might explain the correlated functional status among segregating V segments, but an unknown experimental factor could not be ruled out. In a later analysis, around 17,000 TCR beta sequences were associated with specific HLA alleles at a false discovery rate of 0.05. In a later analysis, the rate of TCR association differed among HLA loci, with DRB1 alleles having the most associated TCRs and HLA-C alleles having the fewest. In a later genetic analysis, a missense DCLRE1C variant was associated with V-gene and J-gene trimming of TCR beta chains, and the association was replicated in an independent cohort. According to a later analysis, most CMV-associated TCR beta chains appeared to be HLA-restricted, and the HLA associations seemed to be driven largely by CMV exposure.

As to this clone: Its antigen target is currently unknown. Base-call qualities are not available, and no considerably larger clone is one nucleotide away.

The CDR3 spans 14 residues, from the cysteine through the phenylalanine. Just CDR3 DNA is preserved here, 42 bases in frame from base 1. Trimming costs V 2 bases and J 8 bases, and their ends lie 12 bases apart. CDR1 and CDR2, per the germline V gene (reference sequence), are MNHNY and SVGAGI. In total, 500 to 700 healthy bone marrow donors made up the cohort. All cohort members were sampled while nominally healthy, although unrecorded immune exposures were likely present. The donor tested CMV seropositive, placing the donor among the 250 to 300 seropositive members of the cohort. A peripheral blood sample was provided by each donor, and peripheral blood mononuclear cells were used for TCR beta sequencing. Genomic DNA was extracted from the blood cell samples with the Qiagen DNeasy Blood Extraction Kit. Libraries were built with the immunoSEQ multiplex PCR assay. The multiplex PCR relied on a mix of 60 forward primers for TCR Vbeta segments and 13 reverse primers for TCR Jbeta segments. A multiplex PCR assay on genomic DNA amplified the CDR3 region of rearranged TCR beta genes. On the Illumina HiSeq System, the amplified TCR beta libraries were sequenced as 87-base-pair reads. The source study handled its data this way. Across the roughly 700 repertoires, a later analysis counted 80 million or so unique TCR beta chains, roughly 11 million of which were shared by at least two donors. A nearest-neighbor algorithm error-corrected the raw reads and collapsed the reads into unique sequences, merging closely related sequences to remove PCR and sequencing errors. V, D and J gene segments were assigned by aligning CDR3 sequences to IMGT reference sequences. For a sequence to be retained, a match of at least six nucleotides was required to both a V gene segment and a J gene segment. Rearrangements were called productive when the CDR3 lacked stop codons and stayed in frame with V and J; all others were non-productive. CDR3 was defined by IMGT convention, running from the second conserved V-encoded cysteine to the conserved J-encoded phenylalanine. Sequences without an unambiguous match to a single V gene segment were excluded from the earlier analysis of several hundred of the donors. An earlier analysis of 587 of the donors classified V segments as functional when productive rearrangements were above 56.7% and as segregating when the standard deviation between donors was above 5%. To diagnose cytomegalovirus status from the catalog of TCR beta chain sequences, a statistical classification framework was built. V and J gene assignment, in a later analysis, came from comparing TCR nucleotide sequences with IMGT/GENE-DB human TR gene sequences. In a later analysis, CDR3 sequences and most-parsimonious VDJ recombination scenarios were assigned using the TCRdist pipeline. In a later analysis, every TCR beta chain was defined by the combination of its CDR3 amino acid sequence and its V-gene family, and reads without a unique V-gene family were dropped. A later analysis removed 550 to 650 highly shared, low-generation-probability nucleotide sequences to deal with suspected cross-contamination and a sequencing artifact. For each public chain, a later analysis derived a clonal expansion index from normalized ranks of inferred template counts within each repertoire. In a later analysis, generation probabilities were computed using a VDJ recombination model fitted to out-of-frame rearrangements, and the results were checked against IGoR. A later analysis scored TCR-TCR, TCR-HLA and TCR-CMV co-occurrence with hypergeometric tests, applying a repertoire-size bias correction to TCR pairs. In a later analysis, false discovery rates were estimated by permuting HLA or CMV assignments 20 times. In a later analysis, co-occurring TCRs were grouped using DBSCAN, and TCRdist sequence similarity was added for clustering within HLA-allele-positive subsets. For co-occurrence clustering, repertoires with fewer than 30,000 or more than 120,000 public chains were excluded, along with a handful of repertoires with anomalous nucleotide sharing. TCRdb provides this immuneACCESS table in a form limited to in-frame rearrangements. Some clones are lacking; in checked studies, under half of them reflect an unresolved V gene, and why the rest are absent is not known. That table gives V, J and clone size, and the DNA gave D and trimming. Here the sample has about 160,000 clones; around 76% occur a single time. Less than 8.5% of the sample belongs to the ten largest clones.

Specimen: PBMCs. The receptor chain draws on TRBV6-6 and TRBJ1-4; tentative D gene TRBD1, with 5 bases matching. This receptor was taken from a middle-aged man in good health and CMV-seropositive. The base sequence is TGTGCCAGCAGTTACGATGGGGCAAAAGAAAAACTGTTTTTT. Its protein product is CASSYDGAKEKLFF.